This passage covers 8 T cell receptor beta chains from one sample sequenced in a study of cytomegalovirus exposure and HLA in healthy donors. In the PCR, 60 Vbeta and 13 Jbeta primers were used. Clones were read by immunoSEQ multiplex PCR, and TCRdb kept only the in-frame ones, dropping some. The profile shows 210,000 or so clones, about 84% of them singletons. The sequenced material came from PBMCs. Receptor source: a human donor in good health.

The chain employs TRBV10-1 and TRBJ1-1; tentatively, D is TRBD1 (5 bases). Trimming took 3 bases from V and 4 from J, leaving 18 bases between them. Germline CDR1 and CDR2: WNHNN and SYGVQD (reference sequence). This CDR3 is built from 16 residues. CDR3 in amino acids: CASSDLGHPQATEAFF. CDR3 sequence (DNA): TGCGCCAGCAGTGACCTCGGACACCCCCAGGCCACTGAAGCTTTCTTT.

Comments on this clone: An end of the junction differs from the germline gene, which may be a read error. The V and J genes are TRBV7-7 and TRBJ2-5, with TRBD2 as a possible D gene (6 bases). The CDR3 extends over 14 amino acids. Germline loops: CDR1 SSHAT, CDR2 FNYEAQ (reference sequence). The CDR3 region is CASSSGEVGETQYF. Here the CDR3 DNA reads TGTGCTAGCAGCTCGGGGGAAGTGGGGGAGACCCAGTACTTC.

The chain recombines TRBV20-1 with TRBJ2-7; D unresolved. The CDR3 totals 11 residues. The V end lost 3 bases, the J end lost 3 bases, and 6 bases lay between the germline ends. Germline lookup yields CDR1 DFQATT and CDR2 SNEGSKA (reference sequence). The CDR3 nucleotides read TGCAGTGCTAGTCTCAGCTACGAGCAGTACTTC. It codes for CSASLSYEQYF.

The chain has TRBV16 and TRBJ1-5; D is undetermined. Germline V gene sequence: CDR1 KGHSY, CDR2 FQNENV. The CDR3 extends over 15 amino acids. Deletions cut 1 base from V and 0 bases from J, with 7 bases between. DNA of the CDR3: TGTGCCAGCAGCCAATTCAATCCTAGCAATCAGCCCCAGCATTTT. Translating it yields CASSQFNPSNQPQHF.

V and J are TRBV18 and TRBJ2-1, with 7 bases that match TRBD1. CDR1 and CDR2 (germline): KGHSH, LQKENI. The CDR3 is made up of 14 amino acids. Trimming took 3 bases from V and 12 from J; bases not matched to a gene: 11. The CDR3 protein is CASSPRDRASGQFF. CDR3 DNA: TGTGCCAGCTCACCGCGAGACAGGGCGTCAGGGCAGTTCTTC.

The J gene is TRBJ2-1, the V gene TRBV4-3; TRBD1 matches 10 bases. J gave up 7 bases and V 3 bases, and 12 bases lay outside the gene matches. Germline V gene sequence: CDR1 LGHNA, CDR2 YSLEER. The CDR3 totals 17 residues. CDR3 nucleotide sequence: TGCGCCAGCAGCCAGGGACTCGGACAGGGGGGACTTAATGAGCAGTTCTTC. Protein: CASSQGLGQGGLNEQFF.

V and J are TRBV2 and TRBJ2-3; 9 bases agree with TRBD1. Germline assignment: CDR1 SNHLY and CDR2 FYNNEI. The CDR3 spans 14 residues. V was clipped by 6 bases and J by 2 bases; unmatched bases: 3. CDR3 in amino acids: CASRGTGITDTQYF. The CDR3 nucleotides read TGTGCCAGCAGAGGGACAGGGATCACAGATACGCAGTATTTT.

A few counts support this clone. V is TRBV29-1 and J is TRBJ2-3; 8 bases fit TRBD2. The CDR3 covers 15 residues. V lost 4 bases and J lost 4; bases outside the gene matches: 10. Germline V gene lookup returns CDR1 SQVTM and CDR2 ANQGSEA. The CDR3 loop is CSVVLAGGRADTQYF. The CDR3 bases are TGCAGCGTTGTGCTTGCGGGAGGACGGGCAGATACGCAGTATTTT.